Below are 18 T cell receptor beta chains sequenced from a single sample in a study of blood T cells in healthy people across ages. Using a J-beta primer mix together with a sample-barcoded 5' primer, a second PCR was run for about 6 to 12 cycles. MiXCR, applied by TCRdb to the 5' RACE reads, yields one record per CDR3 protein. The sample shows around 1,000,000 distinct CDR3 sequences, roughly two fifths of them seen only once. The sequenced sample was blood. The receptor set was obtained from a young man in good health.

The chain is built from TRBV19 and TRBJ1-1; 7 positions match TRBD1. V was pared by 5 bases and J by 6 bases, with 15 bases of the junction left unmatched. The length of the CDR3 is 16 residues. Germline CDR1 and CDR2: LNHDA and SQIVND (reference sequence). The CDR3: CASSLGGRGSVAEAFF. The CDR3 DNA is TGTGCCAGTAGTTTGGGGGGCAGGGGGTCGGTTGCTGAAGCTTTCTTT. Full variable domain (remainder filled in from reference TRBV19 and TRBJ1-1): DGGITQSPKYLFRKEGQNVTLSCEQNLNHDAMYWYRQDPGQGLRLIYYSQIVNDFQKGDIAEGYSVSREKKESFPLTVTSAQKNPTAFYLCASSLGGRGSVAEAFFGQGTRLTVV.

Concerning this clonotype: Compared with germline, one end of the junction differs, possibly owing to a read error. DNA for the CDR3: TGCGCCAGCACCCGGATACCTTACTATGGCTACACCTTC. Protein: CASTRIPYYGYTF. The V and J genes are TRBV6-1 and TRBJ1-2; unclear D gene. The CDR3 has 13 amino acids. From germline, CDR1 is MNHNS and CDR2 SASEGT.

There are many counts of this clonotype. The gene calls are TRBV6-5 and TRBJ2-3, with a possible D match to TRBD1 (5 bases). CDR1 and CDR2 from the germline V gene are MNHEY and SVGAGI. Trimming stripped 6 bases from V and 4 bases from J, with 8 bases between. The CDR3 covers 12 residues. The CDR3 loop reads CASRKGSDTQYF. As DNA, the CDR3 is TGTGCCAGCAGGAAGGGGTCAGATACGCAGTATTTT.

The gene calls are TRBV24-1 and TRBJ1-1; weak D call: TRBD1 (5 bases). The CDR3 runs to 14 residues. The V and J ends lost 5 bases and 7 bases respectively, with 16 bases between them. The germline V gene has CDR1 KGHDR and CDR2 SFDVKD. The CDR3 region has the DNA TGTGCCACCAGTGGTGGATTGGGGCGGGATGAAGCTTTCTTT. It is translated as CATSGGLGRDEAFF.

CDR3 coding DNA: TGCAGTGCCGGGGCGAGGGGAAACTATGGCTACACCTTC. Translating gives CSAGARGNYGYTF. The chain combines TRBV20-1 with TRBJ1-2; D is possibly TRBD1 (5 bases). The CDR3 runs to 13 residues. Per germline, CDR1 DFQATT and CDR2 SNEGSKA (reference sequence). Between the trimmed V and J ends, which lost 6 bases and 2 bases, there was a span of 13 bases.

The CDR3 region has the DNA TGCAGCGTTGAAGATCGCCTTCCCTATGGCTACACCTTC. Amino acid sequence: CSVEDRLPYGYTF. V gene TRBV29-1 combines with J gene TRBJ1-2, with unresolved D. Germline V gene sequence: CDR1 SQVTM, CDR2 ANQGSEA. CDR3 length equals 13 residues. V was shortened by 0 bases and J by 4 bases, with 9 bases between the two germline ends.

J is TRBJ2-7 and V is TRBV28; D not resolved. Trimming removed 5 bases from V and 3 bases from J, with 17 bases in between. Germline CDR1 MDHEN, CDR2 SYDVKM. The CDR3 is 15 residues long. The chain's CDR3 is CASSAETIKGYEQYF. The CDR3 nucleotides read TGTGCCAGCAGTGCAGAGACGATAAAGGGCTACGAGCAGTACTTC.

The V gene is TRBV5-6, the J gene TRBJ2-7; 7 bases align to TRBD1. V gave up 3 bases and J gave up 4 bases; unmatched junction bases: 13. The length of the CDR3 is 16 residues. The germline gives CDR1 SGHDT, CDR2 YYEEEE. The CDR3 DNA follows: TGTGCCAGCAGCTCCACATCCGGGACAGCGGATTACGAGCAGTACTTC. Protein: CASSSTSGTADYEQYF.

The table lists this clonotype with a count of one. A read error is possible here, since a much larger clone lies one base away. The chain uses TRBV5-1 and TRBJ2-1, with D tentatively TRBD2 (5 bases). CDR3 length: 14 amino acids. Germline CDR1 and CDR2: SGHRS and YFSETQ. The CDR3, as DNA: TGCGCCAGCAGCTTGGGGGAGTCCTACAATGAGCGGTTCTTC. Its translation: CASSLGESYNERFF.

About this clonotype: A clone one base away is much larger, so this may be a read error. CDR3 bases: TGTGCCAGCAGCTTGGATGTTAGCAGCTACACCTTC. Translated: CASSLDVSSYTF. V gene TRBV5-6 combines with J gene TRBJ1-2; no reliable D call. This CDR3 has 12 amino acids. Between the trimmed V and J ends, which lost 0 bases and 9 bases, there was a span of 9 bases. Per germline, CDR1 SGHDT and CDR2 YYEEEE.

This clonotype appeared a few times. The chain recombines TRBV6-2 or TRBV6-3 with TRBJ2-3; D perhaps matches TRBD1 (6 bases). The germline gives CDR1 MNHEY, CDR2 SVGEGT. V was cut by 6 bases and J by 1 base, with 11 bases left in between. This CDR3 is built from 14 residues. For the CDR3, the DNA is TGTGCCAGCAGCCACAGGGACCGCACAGATACGCAGTATTTT. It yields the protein CASSHRDRTDTQYF.

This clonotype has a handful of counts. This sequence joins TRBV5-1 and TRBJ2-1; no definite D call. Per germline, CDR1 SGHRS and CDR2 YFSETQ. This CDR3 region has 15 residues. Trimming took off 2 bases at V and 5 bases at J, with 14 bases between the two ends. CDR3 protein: CASSLIDGQDNEQFF. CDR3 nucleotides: TGCGCCAGCAGCTTAATAGACGGGCAGGACAATGAGCAGTTCTTC.

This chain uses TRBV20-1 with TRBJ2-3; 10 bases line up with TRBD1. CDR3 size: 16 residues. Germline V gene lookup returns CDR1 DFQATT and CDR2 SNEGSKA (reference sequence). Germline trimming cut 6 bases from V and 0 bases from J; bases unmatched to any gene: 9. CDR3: CSAEETGGRSTDTQYF. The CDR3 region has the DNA TGCAGTGCCGAGGAGACAGGGGGCAGAAGCACAGATACGCAGTATTTT.

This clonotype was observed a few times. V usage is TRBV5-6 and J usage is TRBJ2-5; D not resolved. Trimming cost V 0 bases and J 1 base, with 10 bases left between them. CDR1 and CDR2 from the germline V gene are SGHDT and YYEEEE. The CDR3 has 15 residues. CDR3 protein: CASSLVVSFQETQYF. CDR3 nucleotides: TGTGCCAGCAGCTTGGTCGTCAGCTTCCAAGAGACCCAGTACTTC.

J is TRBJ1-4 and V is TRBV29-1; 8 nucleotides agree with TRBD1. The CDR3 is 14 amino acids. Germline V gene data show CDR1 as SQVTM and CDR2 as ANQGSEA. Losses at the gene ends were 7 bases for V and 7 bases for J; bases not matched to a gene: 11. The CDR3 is CSARDDRGGEKLFF. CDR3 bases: TGCAGCGCCCGCGATGACAGGGGAGGTGAAAAACTGTTTTTT.

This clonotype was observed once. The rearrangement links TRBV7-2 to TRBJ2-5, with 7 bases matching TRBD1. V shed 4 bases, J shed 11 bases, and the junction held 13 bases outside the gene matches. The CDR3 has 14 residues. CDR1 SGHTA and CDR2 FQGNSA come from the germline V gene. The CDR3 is CASSYDREDDEQYF. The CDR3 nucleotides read TGTGCCAGCAGCTATGACAGGGAAGACGATGAGCAGTACTTC.

CDR3 amino acids: CASSLNVGYTEAFF. For the CDR3, the DNA is TGTGCCAGCAGTTTAAATGTCGGGTACACTGAAGCTTTCTTT. The rearrangement joins TRBV12-3 or TRBV12-4 to TRBJ1-1; D call uncertain. Trimming cost V 2 bases and J 3 bases, with 10 bases left between them. CDR3 size: 14 residues.

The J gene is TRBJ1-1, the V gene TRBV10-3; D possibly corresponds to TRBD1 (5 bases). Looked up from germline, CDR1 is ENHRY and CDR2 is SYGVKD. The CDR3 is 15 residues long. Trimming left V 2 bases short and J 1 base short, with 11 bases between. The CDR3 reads CAISEMEGTNTEAFF. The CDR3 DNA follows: TGTGCCATCAGTGAGATGGAGGGGACGAACACTGAAGCTTTCTTT.